Given below is one TCR beta chain in context. Its antigen is not identified. This entry comes from a study of T-cell reconstitution after alpha-beta-depleted transplantation in children. Researchers prepared the TCRbeta library using unique molecular identifiers, the study reports. TCRdb used MiXCR to reprocess the PCR reads, holding one entry per CDR3 protein. The sample has 280,000 or so distinct CDR3 sequences, under 14% seen once; the top ten hold around 20%. Study outcomes and limitations: Surviving thymic progenitors and recipient T cells were the source of high TCRbeta diversity at day 60 in some patients. By one year post-transplant, T-cell counts and diversity largely arose from T cells that were newly produced. In patients about two months after transplant, alpha-beta T cells reportedly arose from several hundred expanded graft clones.

This sample comprised peripheral blood, obtained 180 days after TCRalphabeta/CD19-depleted stem cell transplant. The sequence was obtained from a male patient aged 2-15 years who had a stem cell transplant for chronic granulomatous disease, so the T cells may come from the graft donor.

The CDR3 loop is CASSLSSGGAGEQYF. Here the CDR3 DNA reads TGTGCCAGCAGCCTCTCTAGCGGGGGGGCGGGCGAGCAGTACTTC. The chain has TRBV4-2 and TRBJ2-7, with 12 bases lining up with TRBD2. The germline V gene encodes CDR1 LGHNA and CDR2 YNFKEQ. The CDR3 extends over 15 amino acids. The J segment lost 6 bases and the V segment lost 4 bases, leaving 7 bases of the junction unmatched.